This T cell receptor beta chain was sequenced during a study of cytomegalovirus exposure and HLA in healthy donors (TCRdb year 2017). Broadly, across the study: In an earlier analysis of 450 to 750 of the donors, approximately 260 Gb of sequence data and 90 million to 130 million unique TCR beta sequences from about 190 million T cells were reported. Roughly 300 gigabases of sequencing data and roughly 81 million unique TCR sequences made up an early release that covered 500 to 700 HLA-typed donors. The genetic ancestry cluster associated with self-reported Caucasian donors included 80% to 90% of the roughly 380 genotyped donors. The study was designed to test whether signatures of past pathogen exposure could be identified by cataloging public T cell receptors. The T cell repertoires of some 700 subjects were profiled by immunosequencing and related to cytomegalovirus serostatus. Besides the first cohort of roughly 700 subjects, a separate validation cohort made up of over a hundred different subjects was used. The study combined high-throughput TCR immunosequencing, statistical association of individual TCRs with disease status, and machine learning to predict cytomegalovirus infection status. A later analysis re-examined previously published TCR beta repertoires from hundreds of donors and added high-resolution HLA genotyping to investigate patterns of TCR occurrence. In the later analysis, no new phenotypic data were used to find candidate immune exposures; instead, reliance was placed on TCR beta sequences and their occurrence across donors. An earlier analysis of 587 of the donors used high-throughput TCR beta sequencing to judge whether each TCR beta V gene segment behaved as functional or pseudogenic. Alongside the repertoire data, information on donor age, sex, ethnicity and CMV serostatus was compiled. A later genetic analysis took genome-wide SNP genotypes for about three fifths of the 666 donors and used that subset as a discovery cohort. All discovery cohort repertoires had been generated on a single sequencing platform. Both class I and class II loci were covered by HLA typing, at four-digit resolution. Typing coverage differed by locus: A, B, C, DRB1 and DQB1 were typed in about 629-640 donors, DQA1 in approximately 520, DPA1 in nearly 610, and DPB1 in about 450. Four to six DR-DQ haplotypes were handled as single units for association and clustering because linkage in the cohort was strong. Across 398 genotyped donors of the cohort, an average of roughly 250,000 unique TCR beta nucleotide sequences per donor were sequenced, and 15% to 20% of those sequences were non-productive. Results the study describes overall, beyond this receptor: HLA typing was unavailable for some donors at each locus, so association tests used only the typed subset. In a later analysis, around 15,000 TCR beta sequences were associated with specific HLA alleles at a false discovery rate of 0.05. The 87-base-pair reads could not distinguish some IMGT-functional V segments, including TRBV6-2 and TRBV6-3, so those segments were excluded. While some public TCRs were present in many individuals, most TCR sequences turned up only very rarely across donors. Several of the top co-occurrence clusters appeared to be linked to parvovirus B19, influenza, CMV and Epstein-Barr virus, according to a later analysis. Because counts were too low, seventeen rarely observed V segments, including chromosome 9 orphons, were excluded from the earlier analysis of about 500 of the donors. A later genetic analysis associated a missense DCLRE1C variant with V-gene and J-gene trimming of TCR beta chains, and an independent cohort replicated the association. A later analysis found that most CMV-associated TCR beta chains appeared HLA-restricted, with HLA associations seemingly driven largely by CMV exposure. In a later analysis, HLA-associated TCR beta chains showed more clonal expansion and lower generation probabilities than non-associated chains that were equally common. The study gave a list of around 170 TCR beta chains associated with cytomegalovirus. Strong co-occurrence of HLA alleles, especially DR and DQ, made assigning TCR associations to individual alleles difficult. According to the authors, the approach could potentially be generalized to other disease states and immunological phenotypes. In both the original and validation cohorts, the classifier was reported to diagnose cytomegalovirus status with high specificity and sensitivity. A later genetic analysis reported fewer N-insertions in productive TCRs among donors in an Asian-associated ancestry cluster than the roughly 620-donor mean. A further reported finding was that TCR beta sequences accurately predicted the HLA-A and HLA-B alleles for most subjects in the first cohort. In vitro tests confirmed that a few of the cytomegalovirus-associated TCR beta chains recognize cytomegalovirus antigens. The cohort was sequenced for TCR beta chains only, and without alpha or paired-chain data the features that could be detected were limited. In an earlier analysis of fewer than 700 of the donors, most TCR beta V segments appeared in productive rearrangements about 87% or about 30% of the time, broadly matching IMGT annotations. Correlated functional status among segregating V segments might be attributable to linkage disequilibrium, but an unknown experimental factor could not be ruled out. In a later analysis, TCR association rates were found to vary across HLA loci, with the most associated TCRs seen for DRB1 alleles and the fewest for HLA-C alleles. A cluster of highly shared sequence variants was judged likely to represent a technical artifact of the sequencing pipeline. Immune exposure information for the cohort was limited to CMV serostatus. Roughly uniform sequencing depth across donors was assumed in presence/absence analyses, although this assumption may not hold.

Receptor libraries were prepared by the immunoSEQ multiplex PCR assay. For the multiplex PCR, a mixture combining 60 forward primers for TCR Vbeta segments and 13 reverse primers for TCR Jbeta segments was used. The CDR3 region of rearranged TCR beta genes was amplified from genomic DNA by a multiplex PCR assay. The Illumina HiSeq System was used to sequence the amplified TCR beta libraries as 87-base-pair reads. Regarding the original processing steps: A later analysis counted tens of millions of unique TCR beta chains across the approximately 700 repertoires, and roughly 10 million of these chains were shared by at least two donors. Raw reads were error-corrected and collapsed into unique sequences with a nearest-neighbor algorithm that merged closely related sequences to remove PCR and sequencing errors. CDR3 sequences were aligned to IMGT reference sequences to assign V, D and J gene segments. For a sequence to be retained, a match of at least six nucleotides was required to both a V gene segment and a J gene segment. Rearrangements were classified as productive when the CDR3 lacked stop codons and remained in frame with V and J, and all other rearrangements were classified as non-productive. Following IMGT convention, CDR3 was defined as the stretch from the second conserved V-encoded cysteine to the conserved J-encoded phenylalanine. The earlier analysis of a few hundred of the donors excluded any sequence lacking an unambiguous match to a single V gene segment. In an earlier analysis of approximately 500 of the donors, a V segment was called functional when productive rearrangements were above 56.7%, and segregating when the standard deviation between donors exceeded 5%. To diagnose cytomegalovirus status from the catalog of TCR beta chain sequences, a statistical classification framework was built. A later analysis assigned V and J genes by comparing TCR nucleotide sequences with IMGT/GENE-DB human TR gene sequences. Using the TCRdist pipeline, a later analysis assigned CDR3 sequences along with most-parsimonious VDJ recombination scenarios. In a later analysis, each TCR beta chain was defined by its CDR3 amino acid sequence together with its V-gene family, and reads without a unique V-gene family were excluded. In a later analysis, a few hundred highly shared, low-generation-probability nucleotide sequences were removed to address suspected cross-contamination and a sequencing artifact. A later analysis calculated a clonal expansion index for each public chain from normalized within-repertoire ranks of inferred template counts. Generation probabilities in a later analysis came from a VDJ recombination model fitted to out-of-frame rearrangements, and those results were checked against IGoR. A later analysis scored TCR-TCR, TCR-HLA and TCR-CMV co-occurrence with hypergeometric tests, applying a repertoire-size bias correction to TCR pairs. A later analysis estimated false discovery rates by permuting HLA or CMV assignments 20 times. In a later analysis, co-occurring TCRs were grouped using DBSCAN, and TCRdist sequence similarity was added for clustering within HLA-allele-positive subsets. Co-occurrence clustering excluded repertoires with fewer than 30,000 or more than 120,000 public chains, plus five with anomalous nucleotide sharing. In TCRdb, the immuneACCESS table is reduced to in-frame sequences with V and J assigned. These tables do not hold every clone; where another copy was compared, an unresolved V gene accounts for under half, and the others remain unexplained. Clonal size and the V and J genes are those of that table, whereas D and trimming came from the DNA. The sample contains approximately 100,000 clones, approximately 80% of them found a single time. 4.9% of the sample rests with the top ten.

CDR1 SGHTA and CDR2 FQGNSA are derived from the germline V gene. The CDR3 spans 15 residues, from the cysteine through the phenylalanine. Only CDR3 DNA is held: 45 bases, read in frame from base 1. Cut back by 2 bases and 4 bases, the V and J ends lie 14 bases apart. The cohort was made up of around 720 healthy bone marrow donors. At the time of sampling, every cohort member was nominally healthy, though immune exposures that went unrecorded were likely present. The donor was CMV seronegative and was included in the group of 352 seronegative cohort members. Each donor provided a peripheral blood sample, and peripheral blood mononuclear cells were used for TCR beta sequencing. Genomic DNA was extracted from the blood cell samples with the Qiagen DNeasy Blood Extraction Kit. A word on this clone: Its antigen has not been determined. No much larger clonotype is one base removed from it; base qualities were not supplied.

Material for sequencing was PBMCs. The clonotype originates from a woman aged 40 to 49 in good health and CMV-seronegative. The V and J genes are TRBV7-2 and TRBJ2-5, with TRBD1 as a weak D call on 6 bases. The CDR3 amino acid sequence is: CASSLRTVPPETQYF. The nucleotide sequence is TGTGCCAGCAGCTTACGGACAGTCCCCCCAGAGACCCAGTACTTC.